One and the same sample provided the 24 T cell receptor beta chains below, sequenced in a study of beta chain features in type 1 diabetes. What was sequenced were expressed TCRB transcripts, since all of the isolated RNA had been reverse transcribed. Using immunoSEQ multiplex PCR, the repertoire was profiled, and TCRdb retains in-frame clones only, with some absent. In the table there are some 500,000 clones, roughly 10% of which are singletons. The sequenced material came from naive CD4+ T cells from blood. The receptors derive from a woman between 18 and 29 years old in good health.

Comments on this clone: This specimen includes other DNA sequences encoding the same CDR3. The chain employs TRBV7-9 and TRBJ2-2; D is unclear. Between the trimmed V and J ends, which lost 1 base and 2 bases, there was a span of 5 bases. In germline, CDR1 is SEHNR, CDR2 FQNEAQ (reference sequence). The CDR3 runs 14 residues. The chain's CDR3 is CASSLVGNTGELFF. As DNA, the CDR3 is TGTGCCAGCAGCTTAGTCGGAAACACCGGGGAGCTGTTTTTT.

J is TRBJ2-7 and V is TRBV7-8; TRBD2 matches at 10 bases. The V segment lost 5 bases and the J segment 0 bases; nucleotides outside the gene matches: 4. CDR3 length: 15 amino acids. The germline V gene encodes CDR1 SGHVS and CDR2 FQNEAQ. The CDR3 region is CASSTLAGGSYEQYV. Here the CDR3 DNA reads TGTGCCAGCAGCACCTTAGCGGGGGGCTCCTACGAGCAGTACGTC.

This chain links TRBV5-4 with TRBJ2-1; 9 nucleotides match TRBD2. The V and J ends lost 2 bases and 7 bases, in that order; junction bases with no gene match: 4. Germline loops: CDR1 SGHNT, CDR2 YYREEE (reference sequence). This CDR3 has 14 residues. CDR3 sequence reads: CASSFPRGGNEQFF. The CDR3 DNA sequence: TGTGCCAGCAGCTTTCCGCGGGGGGGAAATGAGCAGTTCTTC.

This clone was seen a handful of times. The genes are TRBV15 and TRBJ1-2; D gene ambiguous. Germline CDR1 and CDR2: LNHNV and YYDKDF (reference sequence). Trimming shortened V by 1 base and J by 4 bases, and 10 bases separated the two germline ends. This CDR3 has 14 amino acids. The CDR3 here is CATSRAQRIYGYTF. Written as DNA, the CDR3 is TGTGCCACCAGCAGAGCCCAACGGATCTATGGCTACACCTTC.

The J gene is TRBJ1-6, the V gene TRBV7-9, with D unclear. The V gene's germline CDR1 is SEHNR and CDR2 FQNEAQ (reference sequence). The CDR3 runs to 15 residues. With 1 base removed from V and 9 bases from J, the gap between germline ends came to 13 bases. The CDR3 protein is CASSLEAAGVSPLHF. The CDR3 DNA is TGTGCCAGCAGCTTAGAGGCGGCCGGGGTTTCACCCCTCCACTTT.

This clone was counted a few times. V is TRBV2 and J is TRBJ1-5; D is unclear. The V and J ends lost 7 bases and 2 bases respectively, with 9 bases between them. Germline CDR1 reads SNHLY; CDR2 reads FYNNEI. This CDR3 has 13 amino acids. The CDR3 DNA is TGTGCCAGCACTTGGGAAGGCAATCAGCCCCAGCATTTT. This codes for CASTWEGNQPQHF.

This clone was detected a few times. The CDR3 nucleotides read TGTGCCAGCTCACCACGAGATCCGTCCTACGAGCAGTACGTC. Its protein is CASSPRDPSYEQYV. This chain links TRBV18 with TRBJ2-7; D not certain. The CDR3 covers 14 residues. V lost 1 base, J lost 1 base, and 8 bases lay in between. Germline V gives CDR1 KGHSH, CDR2 LQKENI.

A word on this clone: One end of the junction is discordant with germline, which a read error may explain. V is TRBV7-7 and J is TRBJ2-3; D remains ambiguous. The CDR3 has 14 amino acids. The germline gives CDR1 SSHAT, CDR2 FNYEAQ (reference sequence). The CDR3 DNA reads TGTGCTAGCAGCCGAAACACGGGCACAGATACGCAGTATTTT. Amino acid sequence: CASSRNTGTDTQYF. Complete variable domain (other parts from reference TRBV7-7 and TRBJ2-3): GAGVSQSPRYKVTKRGQDVTLRCDPISSHATLYWYQQALGQGPEFLTYFNYEAQPDKSGLPSDRFSAERPEGSISTLTIQRTEQRDSAMYRCASSRNTGTDTQYFGPGTRLTVL.

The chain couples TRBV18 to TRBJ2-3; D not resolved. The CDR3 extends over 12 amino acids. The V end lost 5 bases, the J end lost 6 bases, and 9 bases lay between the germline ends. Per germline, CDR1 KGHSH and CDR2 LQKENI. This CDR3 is CASSSGPDTQYF. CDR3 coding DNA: TGTGCCAGCTCATCCGGCCCGGATACGCAGTATTTT.

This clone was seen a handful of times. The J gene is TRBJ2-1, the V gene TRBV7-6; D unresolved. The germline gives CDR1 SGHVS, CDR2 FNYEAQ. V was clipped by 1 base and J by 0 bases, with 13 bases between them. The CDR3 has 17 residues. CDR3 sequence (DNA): TGTGCCAGCAGCTTAGACGGTCGGAGCCGCTCCTACAATGAGCAGTTCTTC. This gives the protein CASSLDGRSRSYNEQFF.

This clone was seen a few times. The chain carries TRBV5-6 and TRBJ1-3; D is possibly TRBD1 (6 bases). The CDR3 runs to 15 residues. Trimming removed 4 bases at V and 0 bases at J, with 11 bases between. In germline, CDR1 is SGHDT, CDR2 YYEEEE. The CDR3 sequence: CASSTDSYSGNTIYF. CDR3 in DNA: TGTGCCAGCAGCACGGACAGTTACTCTGGAAACACCATATATTTT.

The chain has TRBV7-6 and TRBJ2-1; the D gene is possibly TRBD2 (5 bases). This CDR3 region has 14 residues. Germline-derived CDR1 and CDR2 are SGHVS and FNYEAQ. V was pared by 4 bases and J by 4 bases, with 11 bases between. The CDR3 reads CASSSRWEYNEQFF. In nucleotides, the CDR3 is TGTGCCAGCAGCTCCCGATGGGAGTACAATGAGCAGTTCTTC.

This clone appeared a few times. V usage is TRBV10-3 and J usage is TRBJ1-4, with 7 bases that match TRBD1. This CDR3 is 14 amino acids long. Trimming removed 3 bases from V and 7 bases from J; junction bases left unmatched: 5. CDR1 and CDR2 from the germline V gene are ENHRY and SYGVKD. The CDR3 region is CAISDDRVGEKLFF. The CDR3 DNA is TGTGCCATCAGTGACGACAGGGTGGGTGAAAAACTGTTTTTT.

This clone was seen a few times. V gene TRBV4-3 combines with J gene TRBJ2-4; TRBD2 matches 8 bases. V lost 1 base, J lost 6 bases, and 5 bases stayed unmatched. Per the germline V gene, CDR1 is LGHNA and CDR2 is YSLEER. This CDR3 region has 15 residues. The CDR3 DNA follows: TGCGCCAGCAGCCAAGCGACTAGCGCTACAAACATTCAGTACTTC. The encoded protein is CASSQATSATNIQYF.

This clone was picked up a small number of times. The CDR3 here is CAWKRGGGSSYNEQFF. CDR3 DNA sequence: TGTGCCTGGAAGCGCGGGGGCGGAAGCTCCTACAATGAGCAGTTCTTC. This chain joins TRBV30 and TRBJ2-1, with D possibly being TRBD2 (7 bases). Germline V lookup: CDR1 GTSNPN, CDR2 SVGIG (reference sequence). This CDR3 comprises 16 residues. With 4 bases removed from V and 0 bases from J, the gap between germline ends came to 16 bases.

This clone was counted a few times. CDR3 amino acids: CASSLMGLVQETQYF. Here the CDR3 DNA reads TGTGCCAGCAGTTTAATGGGACTAGTACAAGAGACCCAGTACTTC. The V and J genes are TRBV27 and TRBJ2-5; 8 positions agree with TRBD2. J lost 2 bases, V lost 2 bases, and 4 bases had no gene match. CDR3 size: 15 residues. CDR1 is MNHEY and CDR2 is SMNVEV in the germline V gene (reference sequence).

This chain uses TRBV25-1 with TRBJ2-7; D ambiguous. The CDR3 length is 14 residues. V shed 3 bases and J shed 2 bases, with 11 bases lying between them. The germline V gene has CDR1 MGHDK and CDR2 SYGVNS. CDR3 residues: CASSEARPPYEQYF. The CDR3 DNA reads TGTGCCAGCAGTGAGGCCAGGCCTCCCTACGAGCAGTACTTC.

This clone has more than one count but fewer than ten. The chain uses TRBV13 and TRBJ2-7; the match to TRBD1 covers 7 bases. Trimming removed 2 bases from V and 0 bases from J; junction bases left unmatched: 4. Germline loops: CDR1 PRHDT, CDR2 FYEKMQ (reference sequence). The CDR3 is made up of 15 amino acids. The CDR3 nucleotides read TGTGCCAGCAGCTTATCACAGGGGAACTCCTACGAGCAGTACTTC. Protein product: CASSLSQGNSYEQYF.

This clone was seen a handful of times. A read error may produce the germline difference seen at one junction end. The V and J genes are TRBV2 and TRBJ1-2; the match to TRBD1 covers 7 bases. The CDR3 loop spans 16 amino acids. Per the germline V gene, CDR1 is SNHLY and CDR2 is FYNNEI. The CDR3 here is CASSAKRRDRSYGCTF. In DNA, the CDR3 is TGTGCCAGCAGCGCTAAACGCCGGGACAGATCCTATGGCTGCACCTTC.

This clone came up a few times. CDR3 loop: CASSYYRGRNTEAFF. DNA of the CDR3: TGTGCCAGCAGTTACTACAGGGGCAGGAACACTGAAGCTTTCTTT. This chain uses TRBV7-9 with TRBJ1-1; 7 nucleotides line up with TRBD1. Germline V CDR1 and CDR2: SEHNR, FQNEAQ (reference sequence). The CDR3 has 15 residues. V trimming: 6 bases; J trimming: 1 base; junction bases outside the gene matches: 8.

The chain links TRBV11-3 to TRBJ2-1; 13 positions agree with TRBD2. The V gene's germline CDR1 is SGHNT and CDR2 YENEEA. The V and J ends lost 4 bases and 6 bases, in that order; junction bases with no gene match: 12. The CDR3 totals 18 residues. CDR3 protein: CASSSRGRTSGSLNEQFF. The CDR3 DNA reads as TGTGCCAGCAGCTCCCGAGGCCGGACTAGCGGGAGTCTCAATGAGCAGTTCTTC.

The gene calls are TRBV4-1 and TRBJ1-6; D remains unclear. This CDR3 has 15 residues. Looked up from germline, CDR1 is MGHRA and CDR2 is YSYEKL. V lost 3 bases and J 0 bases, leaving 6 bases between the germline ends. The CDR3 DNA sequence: TGCGCCAGCAGCCAGGGGTACTCCTATAATTCACCCCTCCACTTT. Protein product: CASSQGYSYNSPLHF.

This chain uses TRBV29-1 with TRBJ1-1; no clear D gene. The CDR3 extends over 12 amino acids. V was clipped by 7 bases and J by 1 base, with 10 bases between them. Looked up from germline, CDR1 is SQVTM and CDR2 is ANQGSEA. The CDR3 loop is CSAGRSNTEAFF. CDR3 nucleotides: TGCAGCGCTGGACGGTCGAACACTGAAGCTTTCTTT.

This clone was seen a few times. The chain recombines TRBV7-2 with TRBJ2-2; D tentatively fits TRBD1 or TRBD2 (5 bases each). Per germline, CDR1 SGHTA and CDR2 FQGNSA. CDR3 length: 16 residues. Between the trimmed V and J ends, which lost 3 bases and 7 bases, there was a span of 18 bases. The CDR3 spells CASSFRGRQLGGELFF. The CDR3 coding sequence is TGTGCCAGCAGCTTCCGGGGAAGACAGTTAGGCGGGGAGCTGTTTTTT.